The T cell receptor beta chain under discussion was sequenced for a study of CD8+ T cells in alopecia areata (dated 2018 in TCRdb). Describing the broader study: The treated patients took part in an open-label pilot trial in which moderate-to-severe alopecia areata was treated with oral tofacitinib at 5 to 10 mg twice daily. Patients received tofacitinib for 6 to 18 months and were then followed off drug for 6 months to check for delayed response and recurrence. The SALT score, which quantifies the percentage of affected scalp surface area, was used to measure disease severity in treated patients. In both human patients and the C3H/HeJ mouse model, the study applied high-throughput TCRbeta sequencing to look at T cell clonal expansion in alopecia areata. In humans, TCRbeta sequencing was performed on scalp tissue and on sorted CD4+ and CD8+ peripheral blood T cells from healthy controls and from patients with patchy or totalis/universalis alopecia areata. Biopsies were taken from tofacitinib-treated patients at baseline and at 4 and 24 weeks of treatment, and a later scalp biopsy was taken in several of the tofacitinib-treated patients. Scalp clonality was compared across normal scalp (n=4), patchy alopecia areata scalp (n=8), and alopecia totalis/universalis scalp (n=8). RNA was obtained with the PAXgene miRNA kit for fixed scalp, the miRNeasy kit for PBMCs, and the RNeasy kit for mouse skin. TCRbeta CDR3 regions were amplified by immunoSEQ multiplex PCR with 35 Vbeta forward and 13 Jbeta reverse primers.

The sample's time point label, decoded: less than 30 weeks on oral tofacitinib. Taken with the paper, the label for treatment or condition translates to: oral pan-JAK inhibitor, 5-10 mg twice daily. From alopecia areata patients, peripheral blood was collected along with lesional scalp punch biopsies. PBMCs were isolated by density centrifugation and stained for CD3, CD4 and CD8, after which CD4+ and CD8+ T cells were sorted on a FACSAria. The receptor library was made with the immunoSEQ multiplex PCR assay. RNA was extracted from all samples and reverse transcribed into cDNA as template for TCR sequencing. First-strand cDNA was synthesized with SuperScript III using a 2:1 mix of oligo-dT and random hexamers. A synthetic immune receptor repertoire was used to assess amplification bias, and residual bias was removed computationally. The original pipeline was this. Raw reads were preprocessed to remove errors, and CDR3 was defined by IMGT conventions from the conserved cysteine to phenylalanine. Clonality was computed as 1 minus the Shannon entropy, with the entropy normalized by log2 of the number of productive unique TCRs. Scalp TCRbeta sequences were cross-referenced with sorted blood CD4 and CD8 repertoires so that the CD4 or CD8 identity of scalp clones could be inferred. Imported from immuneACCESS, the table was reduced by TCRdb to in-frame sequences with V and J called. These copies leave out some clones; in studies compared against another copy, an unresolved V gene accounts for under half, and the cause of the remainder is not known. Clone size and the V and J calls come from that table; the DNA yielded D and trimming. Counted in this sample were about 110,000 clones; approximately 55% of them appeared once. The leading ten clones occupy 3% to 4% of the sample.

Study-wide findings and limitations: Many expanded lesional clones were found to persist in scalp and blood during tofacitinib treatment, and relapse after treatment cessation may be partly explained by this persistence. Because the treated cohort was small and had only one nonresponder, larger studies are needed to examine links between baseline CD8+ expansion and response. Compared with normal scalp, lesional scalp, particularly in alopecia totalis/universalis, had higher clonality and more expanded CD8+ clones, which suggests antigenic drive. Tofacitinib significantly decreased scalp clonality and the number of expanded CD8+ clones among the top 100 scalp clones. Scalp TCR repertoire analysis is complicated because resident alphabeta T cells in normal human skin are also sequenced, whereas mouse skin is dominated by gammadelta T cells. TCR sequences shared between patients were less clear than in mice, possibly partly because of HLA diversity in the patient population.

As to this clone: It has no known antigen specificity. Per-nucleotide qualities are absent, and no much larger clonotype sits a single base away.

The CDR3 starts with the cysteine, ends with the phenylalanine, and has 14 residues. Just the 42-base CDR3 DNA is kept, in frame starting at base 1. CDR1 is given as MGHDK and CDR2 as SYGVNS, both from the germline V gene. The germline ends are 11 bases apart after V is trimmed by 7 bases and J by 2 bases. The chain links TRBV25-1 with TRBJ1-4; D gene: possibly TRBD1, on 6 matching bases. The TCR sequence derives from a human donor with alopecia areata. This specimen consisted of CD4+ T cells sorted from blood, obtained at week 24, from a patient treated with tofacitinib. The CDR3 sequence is CASIHRVTNEKLFF. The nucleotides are TGTGCCAGCATTCACAGGGTGACTAATGAAAAACTGTTTTTT.